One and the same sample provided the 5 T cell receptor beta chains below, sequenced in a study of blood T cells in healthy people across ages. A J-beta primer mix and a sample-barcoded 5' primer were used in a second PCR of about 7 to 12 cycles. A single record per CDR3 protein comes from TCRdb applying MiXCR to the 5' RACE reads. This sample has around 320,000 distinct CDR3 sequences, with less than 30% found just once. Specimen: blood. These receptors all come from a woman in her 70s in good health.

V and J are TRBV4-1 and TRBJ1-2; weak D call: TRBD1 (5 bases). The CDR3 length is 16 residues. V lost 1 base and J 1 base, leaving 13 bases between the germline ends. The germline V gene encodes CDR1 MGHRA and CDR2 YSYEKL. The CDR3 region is CASSQAPQGFNYGYTF. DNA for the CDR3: TGCGCCAGCAGCCAAGCTCCTCAGGGCTTTAACTATGGCTACACCTTC.

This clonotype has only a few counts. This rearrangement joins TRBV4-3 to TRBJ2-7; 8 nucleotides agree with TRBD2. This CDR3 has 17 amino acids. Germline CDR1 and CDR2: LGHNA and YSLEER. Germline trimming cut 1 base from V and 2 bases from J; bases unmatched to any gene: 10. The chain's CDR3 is CASSQGSVAGSTYEQYF. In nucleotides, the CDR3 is TGCGCCAGCAGCCAAGGAAGCGTAGCGGGAAGTACCTACGAGCAGTACTTC.

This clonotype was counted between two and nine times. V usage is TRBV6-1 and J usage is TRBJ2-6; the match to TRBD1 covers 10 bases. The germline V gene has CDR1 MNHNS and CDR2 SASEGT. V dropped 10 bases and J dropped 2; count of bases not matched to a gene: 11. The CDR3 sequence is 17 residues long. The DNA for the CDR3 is TGTGCCACACAGCCCGGGACAGGGGAACCTGGGGCCAACGTCCTGACTTTC. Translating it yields CATQPGTGEPGANVLTF.

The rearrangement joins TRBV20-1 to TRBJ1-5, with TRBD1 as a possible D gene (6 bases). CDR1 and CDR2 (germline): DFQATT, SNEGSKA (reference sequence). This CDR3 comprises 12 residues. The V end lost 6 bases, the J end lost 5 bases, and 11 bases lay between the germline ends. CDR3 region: CSATSGDQPQHF. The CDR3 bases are TGCAGTGCCACCTCAGGGGATCAGCCCCAGCATTTT.

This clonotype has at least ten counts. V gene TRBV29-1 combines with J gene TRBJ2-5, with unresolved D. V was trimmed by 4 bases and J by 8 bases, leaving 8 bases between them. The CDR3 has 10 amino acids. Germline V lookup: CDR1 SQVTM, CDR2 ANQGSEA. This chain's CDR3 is CSVASITQYF. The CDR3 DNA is TGCAGCGTTGCCTCTATCACCCAGTACTTC. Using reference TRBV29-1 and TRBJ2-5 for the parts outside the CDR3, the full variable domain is SAVISQKPSRDICQRGTSLTIQCQVDSQVTMMFWYRQQPGQSLTLIATANQGSEATYESGFVIDKFPISRPNLTFSTLTVSNMSPEDSSIYLCSVASITQYFGPGTRLLVL.